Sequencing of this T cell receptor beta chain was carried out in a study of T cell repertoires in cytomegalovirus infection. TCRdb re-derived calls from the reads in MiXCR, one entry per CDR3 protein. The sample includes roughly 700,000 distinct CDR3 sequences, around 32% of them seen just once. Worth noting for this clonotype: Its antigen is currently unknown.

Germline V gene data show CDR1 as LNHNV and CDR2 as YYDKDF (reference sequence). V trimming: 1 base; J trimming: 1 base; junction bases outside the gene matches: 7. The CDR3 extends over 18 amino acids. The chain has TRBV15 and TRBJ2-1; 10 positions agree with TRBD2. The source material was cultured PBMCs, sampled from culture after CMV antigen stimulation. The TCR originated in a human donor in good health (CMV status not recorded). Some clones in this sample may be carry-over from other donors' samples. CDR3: CATSRGLAGASSYNEQFF. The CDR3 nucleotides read TGTGCCACCAGCAGAGGGCTAGCGGGAGCCTCGTCCTACAATGAGCAGTTCTTC.